The clone carrying this T cell receptor (beta chain) has only one observation. TCRdb's table, derived via immunoSEQ multiplex PCR, lists solely in-frame clones and lacks some. The sample has around 200,000 clones, roughly four fifths seen once. Germline V CDR1 and CDR2: MRHNA, SNTAGT. Deletions cut 8 bases from V and 2 bases from J, with 21 bases between. The CDR3 is 17 residues long. This sample was included in a study of blood T cell repertoires in COVID-19. The receptor's source is a man aged 50-60 years who had recovered from COVID-19. The chain uses TRBV6-4 and TRBJ2-2; weak D call: TRBD1 (6 bases). Sequenced sample: peripheral blood. The CDR3 region is CASEGDPRRPNTGELFF. Here the CDR3 DNA reads TGTGCCAGCGAGGGGGACCCGCGTCGTCCAAACACCGGGGAGCTGTTTTTT.